This TCR beta chain was recovered during a study of cytomegalovirus exposure and HLA in healthy donors. General study points: Sequencing artifact likely explains a cluster of highly shared sequence variants.

The CDR3 has 15 amino acids. The germline V gene encodes CDR1 LNHDA and CDR2 SQIVND (reference sequence). V trimming: 6 bases; J trimming: 0 bases; junction bases outside the gene matches: 8. As for this clone: Its target is not known.

With 60 Vbeta and 13 Jbeta primers, the PCR was carried out. Some clones are missing from TCRdb's copy, which holds only in-frame ones; the method was immunoSEQ multiplex PCR. The table includes about 180,000 clones, over 70% detected once. The sequence came from a woman aged 25 to 39 in good health and CMV-seropositive. The material sequenced was PBMCs. V is TRBV19 and J is TRBJ2-7; TRBD2 matches at 7 bases. CDR3 amino acids: CASSRTSDASYEQYF. The CDR3 DNA reads as TGTGCCAGTAGCCGCACTAGCGACGCCTCCTACGAGCAGTACTTC. The variable domain in full, completed from reference TRBV19 and TRBJ2-7, reads DGGITQSPKYLFRKEGQNVTLSCEQNLNHDAMYWYRQDPGQGLRLIYYSQIVNDFQKGDIAEGYSVSREKKESFPLTVTSAQKNPTAFYLCASSRTSDASYEQYFGPGTRLTVT.